This T cell receptor (beta chain) was recorded in a study of blood T cells in healthy people across ages. V lost 5 bases and J lost 6, with 12 bases in between. The CDR3 runs 13 residues. Study findings and constraints: Roughly linear age-related decline in beta diversity appeared, significant by age 40. Among long-lived donors, naive CD4+ cells were more numerous and diversity higher than in aged donors.

A sample-barcoded 5' primer and a J-beta primer mix were used in a second PCR of roughly 6 to 12 cycles. In TCRdb, the 5' RACE reads were re-called with MiXCR into one record per CDR3 protein. The table records about 830,000 distinct CDR3 sequences, 58% of them present only once. A note on this clonotype: The antigen is undetermined.

Sequenced sample: blood. The TCR comes from a young man in good health. The chain couples TRBV12-3 or TRBV12-4 to TRBJ2-3; D is undetermined. CDR3 DNA sequence: TGTGCCAGCAGTAATGCCTTCTCGGATACGCAGTATTTT. The encoded protein is CASSNAFSDTQYF.